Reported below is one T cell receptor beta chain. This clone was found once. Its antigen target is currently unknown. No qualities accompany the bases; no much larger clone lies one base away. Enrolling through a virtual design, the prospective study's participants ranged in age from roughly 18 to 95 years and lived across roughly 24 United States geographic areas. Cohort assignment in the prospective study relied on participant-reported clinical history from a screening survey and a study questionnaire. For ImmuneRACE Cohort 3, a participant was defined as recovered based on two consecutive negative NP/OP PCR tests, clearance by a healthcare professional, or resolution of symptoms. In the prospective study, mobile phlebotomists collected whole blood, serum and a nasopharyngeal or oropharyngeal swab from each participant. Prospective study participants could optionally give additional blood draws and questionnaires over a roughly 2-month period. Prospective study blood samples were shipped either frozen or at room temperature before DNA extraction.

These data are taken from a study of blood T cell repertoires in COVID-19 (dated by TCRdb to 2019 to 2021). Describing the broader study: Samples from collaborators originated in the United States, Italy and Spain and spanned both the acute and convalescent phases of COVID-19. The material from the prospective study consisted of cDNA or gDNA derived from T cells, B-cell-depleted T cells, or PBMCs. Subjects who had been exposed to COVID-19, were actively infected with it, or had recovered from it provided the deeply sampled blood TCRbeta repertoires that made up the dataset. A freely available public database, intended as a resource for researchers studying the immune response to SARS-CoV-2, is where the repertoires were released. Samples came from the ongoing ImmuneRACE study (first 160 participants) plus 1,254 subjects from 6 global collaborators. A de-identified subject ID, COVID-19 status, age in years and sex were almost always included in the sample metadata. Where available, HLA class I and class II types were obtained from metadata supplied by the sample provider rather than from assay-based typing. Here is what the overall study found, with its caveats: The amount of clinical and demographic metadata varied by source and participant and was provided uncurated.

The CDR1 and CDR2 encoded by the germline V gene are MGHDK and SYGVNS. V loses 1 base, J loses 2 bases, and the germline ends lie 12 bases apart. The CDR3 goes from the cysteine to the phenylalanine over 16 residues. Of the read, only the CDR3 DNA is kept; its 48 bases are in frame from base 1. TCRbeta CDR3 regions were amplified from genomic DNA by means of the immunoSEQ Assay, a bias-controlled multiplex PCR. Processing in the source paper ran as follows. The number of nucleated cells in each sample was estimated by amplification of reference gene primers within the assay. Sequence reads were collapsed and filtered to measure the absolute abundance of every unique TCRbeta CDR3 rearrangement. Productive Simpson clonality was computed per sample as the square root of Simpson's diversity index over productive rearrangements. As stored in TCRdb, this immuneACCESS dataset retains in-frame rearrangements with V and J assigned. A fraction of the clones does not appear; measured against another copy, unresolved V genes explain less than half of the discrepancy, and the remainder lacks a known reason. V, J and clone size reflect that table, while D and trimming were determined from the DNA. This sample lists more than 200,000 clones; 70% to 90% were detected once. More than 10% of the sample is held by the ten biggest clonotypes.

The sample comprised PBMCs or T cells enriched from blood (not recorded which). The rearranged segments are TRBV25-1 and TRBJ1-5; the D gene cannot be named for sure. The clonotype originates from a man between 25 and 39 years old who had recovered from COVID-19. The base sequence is TGTGCCAGCAGTGAATCTGGCGGCCTCGGCAATCAGCCCCAGCATTTT. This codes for CASSESGGLGNQPQHF.